Reported below is one T cell receptor beta chain. What it binds is unknown. Samples with a second dose at about 4 or about 12 weeks were pooled together. Here immunoSEQ multiplex PCR was the method, and the copy in TCRdb shows in-frame clones only, minus some. This sample carries more than 85,000 clones, around 87% of them seen once, and the ten largest clones take 4.4%. This sample is drawn from a study of T cell responses to AZD1222 COVID-19 vaccine. Overall study results and limits: Spike-wide vaccine-associated CD4 TCRs dominated at 160-218 and 743-854. Repertoires in all cases were sampled only once the peak T cell response had passed. Unmutated variant regions reportedly attract nearly half of all spike-specific TCRs.

V was trimmed by 4 bases and J by 9 bases, leaving 22 bases between them. Germline V gene sequence: CDR1 LNHNV, CDR2 YYDKDF (reference sequence). CDR3 length: 15 amino acids. The source of this sequence is an adult who received the AZD1222 COVID-19 vaccine. The chain has TRBV15 and TRBJ2-7; D remains unclear. The material sequenced was peripheral blood, taken 28 days after the second AZD1222 dose. In DNA, the CDR3 is TGTGCCACCAGCAACAACCGCGGACCAGCGTGGGGGCAGTACTTC. Translation gives CATSNNRGPAWGQYF.